This T cell receptor (beta chain) was obtained from a study of early T cells in non-severe SARS-CoV-2 infection. The CDR3 covers 15 residues. The V gene's germline CDR1 is SGHNT and CDR2 YENEEA. Germline trimming cut 2 bases from V and 4 bases from J; bases unmatched to any gene: 3. This clonotype occurred a few times. TCRdb itself ran the 5' RACE reads through MiXCR, one entry per CDR3 protein. This sample carries under 85,000 distinct CDR3 sequences, around 12% of them seen once, and the ten largest clones take around 16%. Specimen: whole blood, collected at baseline. The rearrangement uses TRBV11-3 and TRBJ2-1; 9 bases are a match to TRBD2. The TCR sequence derives from an adult who was a healthcare worker with PCR-confirmed SARS-CoV-2 infection or an uninfected control (not recorded which). The donor label of this sample is uncertain. The CDR3 bases are TGTGCCAGCAGCTTAAAAGCGGGGGGATACAATGAGCAGTTCTTC. Protein sequence: CASSLKAGGYNEQFF.